This TCR beta chain was captured in a study of shared clonotypes between healthy human individuals. The study, taken as a whole, reports: Researchers found naive subsets generally carried larger estimated richness than memory subsets.

V was cut by 6 bases and J by 5 bases, with 13 bases left in between. This CDR3 spans 13 amino acids. Germline lookup yields CDR1 SEHNR and CDR2 FQNEAQ (reference sequence). Concerning this clone itself: No antigen is known for it.

The study ran the assay at deep level. Measured with immunoSEQ multiplex PCR; TCRdb has only the in-frame clones, and not every one. Counted here are about 2.4 million clones, around nine tenths occurring once; the ten biggest clones make up about 0.13%. The chain carries TRBV7-9 and TRBJ1-1, with D possibly being TRBD1 (6 bases). The specimen sequenced was naive CD4+ T cells sorted from blood. Subset in this sample: CD45RA+ positively selected. The sequence came from a young man in good health. CDR3 nucleotide sequence: TGTGCCAGCAGTTGGGGGGGCCTGACTGAAGCTTTCTTT. Translating gives CASSWGGLTEAFF.